The clone carrying this T cell receptor (beta chain) was counted between two and nine times. These data come from a study of identical twins. In TCRdb, the 5' RACE reads were re-called with MiXCR into one record per CDR3 protein. The sample contains 600,000 to 800,000 distinct CDR3 sequences, 21% of which appear only once. The V segment lost 4 bases and the J segment 5 bases; nucleotides outside the gene matches: 10. Germline V gene sequence: CDR1 ENHRY, CDR2 SYGVKD. There are 16 residues in the CDR3. The same sample was also studied in work on T cells expressing NK-cell markers.

This clonotype was sampled from a woman younger than 35 in good health. J is TRBJ2-1 and V is TRBV10-3; TRBD1 agrees at 8 bases. The sample comprised PBMCs. The DNA for the CDR3 is TGTGCCATCAGTGTAATCACCGGGACAGGAAACAATGAGCAGTTCTTC. Protein: CAISVITGTGNNEQFF.